These 29 T cell receptor beta chains were sequenced from one sample in a study of blood T cell repertoires in COVID-19. Measured with immunoSEQ multiplex PCR; TCRdb has only the in-frame clones, and not every one. The sample gives fewer than 300,000 clones, roughly 87% of which show up once; just under 0.8% is in the top ten. The material sequenced was peripheral blood. The receptors were sampled from a woman aged 30 to 39 with acute or convalescent COVID-19.

The J gene is TRBJ2-7, the V gene TRBV19; D is possibly TRBD2 (6 bases). V shed 7 bases and J shed 4 bases, with 23 bases lying between them. This CDR3 comprises 16 residues. Germline V gene data show CDR1 as LNHDA and CDR2 as SQIVND (reference sequence). The CDR3 sequence is CASTPDRSSGGYEQYF. CDR3 bases: TGTGCCAGTACTCCCGACAGATCTTCCGGGGGATACGAGCAGTACTTC.

This rearrangement joins TRBV19 to TRBJ2-7; TRBD2 aligns across 7 bases. The CDR3 runs to 12 residues. Germline CDR1 LNHDA, CDR2 SQIVND (reference sequence). The J segment lost 4 bases and the V segment lost 5 bases, leaving 2 bases of the junction unmatched. CDR3 nucleotide sequence: TGTGCCAGTAGTCCGGGAGGATACGAGCAGTACTTC. It is translated as CASSPGGYEQYF.

The CDR3 protein is CASLPGRGSLVNTEAFF. In DNA form, the CDR3 reads TGCGCCAGCCTCCCGGGCCGGGGGTCGTTGGTGAACACTGAAGCTTTCTTT. This rearrangement joins TRBV10-2 to TRBJ1-1; perhaps TRBD1 as D (5 bases). This CDR3 comprises 17 residues. Trimming took off 8 bases at V and 0 bases at J, with 22 bases between the two ends. Per the germline V gene, CDR1 is WSHSY and CDR2 is SAAADI.

The V call is TRBV7-9, the J call TRBJ2-7; TRBD1 agrees at 7 bases. Per the germline V gene, CDR1 is SEHNR and CDR2 is FQNEAQ (reference sequence). The length of the CDR3 is 13 residues. The trim removed 11 bases at V and 0 bases at J, leaving 7 bases unmatched. Here the CDR3 reads CAVPRDSSYEQYF. In DNA, the CDR3 is TGTGCCGTGCCCCGGGACAGCTCCTACGAGCAGTACTTC.

The CDR3 region is CASSSEDRDAEAFF. DNA for the CDR3: TGTGCCAGCAGTTCCGAGGATCGTGACGCTGAAGCTTTCTTT. The V call is TRBV6-2 or TRBV6-3, the J call TRBJ1-1; D remains ambiguous. The V and J ends lost 4 bases and 6 bases respectively, with 15 bases between them. The germline V gene encodes CDR1 MNHEY and CDR2 SVGEGT. The CDR3 runs to 14 residues.

This clone appeared a single time. The V and J genes are TRBV19 and TRBJ2-7, with TRBD1 identical over 8 bases. The junction had 4 bases not matched to a gene; V was cut back by 3 bases and J by 0 bases. The CDR3 length is 15 residues. Germline CDR1 is LNHDA and CDR2 is SQIVND (reference sequence). As DNA, the CDR3 is TGTGCCAGTAGTATCACAGGGGGTTACTCCTACGAGCAGTACTTC. Translation: CASSITGGYSYEQYF. Full variable domain (remainder filled in from reference TRBV19 and TRBJ2-7): DGGITQSPKYLFRKEGQNVTLSCEQNLNHDAMYWYRQDPGQGLRLIYYSQIVNDFQKGDIAEGYSVSREKKESFPLTVTSAQKNPTAFYLCASSITGGYSYEQYFGPGTRLTVT.

The chain has TRBV5-6 and TRBJ1-6, with 10 bases identical to TRBD1. The V and J ends lost 3 bases and 8 bases, in that order; junction bases with no gene match: 8. This CDR3 spans 16 amino acids. Germline CDR1 reads SGHDT; CDR2 reads YYEEEE. The CDR3 region has the DNA TGTGCCAGCAGCTCGGGACAGGGGCTCGGAGATTCACCCCTCCACTTT. Translating gives CASSSGQGLGDSPLHF. The complete variable domain, with remaining parts taken from reference TRBV5-6 and TRBJ1-6, reads DAGVTQSPTHLIKTRGQQVTLRCSPKSGHDTVSWYQQALGQGPQFIFQYYEEEERQRGNFPDRFSGHQFPNYSSELNVNALLLGDSALYLCASSSGQGLGDSPLHFGNGTRLTVT.

The rearrangement uses TRBV28 and TRBJ2-3, with D perhaps matching TRBD1 (5 bases). The CDR3 totals 13 residues. V lost 3 bases and J 6 bases, leaving 10 bases between the germline ends. Germline V gene sequence: CDR1 MDHEN, CDR2 SYDVKM. The CDR3 sequence: CASSFQGYDTQYF. The CDR3 DNA reads TGTGCCAGCAGTTTTCAGGGTTATGATACGCAGTATTTT.

This clone showed up just once. J is TRBJ1-1 and V is TRBV30, with 7 bases identical to TRBD1. The CDR3 covers 13 residues. With 7 bases clipped from V and 4 bases from J, the junction kept 9 bases outside the gene matches. From germline, CDR1 is GTSNPN and CDR2 SVGIG (reference sequence). CDR3: CAFNKQGGTEAFF. As DNA, the CDR3 is TGTGCCTTCAATAAGCAGGGGGGCACTGAAGCTTTCTTT.

The chain is built from TRBV4-1 and TRBJ1-1; no reliable D call. Trimming removed 5 bases at V and 7 bases at J, with 20 bases between. The CDR3 has 15 amino acids. CDR1 and CDR2 (germline): MGHRA, YSYEKL. The CDR3 DNA sequence: TGCGCCAGCAGCTCTGCCCCTTTTCCGGGTCGTGAAGCTTTCTTT. It is translated as CASSSAPFPGREAFF.

The chain links TRBV20-1 to TRBJ1-2; 9 nucleotides agree with TRBD1. This CDR3 has 18 residues. Germline CDR1 DFQATT, CDR2 SNEGSKA (reference sequence). Trimming took 3 bases from V and 1 from J; bases not matched to a gene: 15. DNA for the CDR3: TGCAGTGCTAGTTCACAGGGGGCCATCACGGCCGATAACTATGGCTACACCTTC. Its protein is CSASSQGAITADNYGYTF.

The V and J genes are TRBV10-3 and TRBJ2-1, with 7 bases identical to TRBD2. The CDR3 spans 17 residues. Germline V gene lookup returns CDR1 ENHRY and CDR2 SYGVKD. The J segment lost 5 bases and the V segment lost 1 base, leaving 11 bases of the junction unmatched. CDR3 protein: CAISEYLVLADNNEQFF. CDR3 sequence (DNA): TGTGCCATCAGTGAGTATCTTGTCCTAGCGGATAACAATGAGCAGTTCTTC.

In this sample, this clone turned up once. The chain links TRBV19 to TRBJ2-6, with 7 bases identical to TRBD1. Germline V gene sequence: CDR1 LNHDA, CDR2 SQIVND (reference sequence). This CDR3 is 15 amino acids long. J gave up 2 bases and V 7 bases, and 5 bases lay outside the gene matches. In DNA form, the CDR3 reads TGTGCCAGTACCGGGACAGCCACTGGGGCCAACGTCCTGACTTTC. This codes for CASTGTATGANVLTF.

The chain couples TRBV6-6 to TRBJ1-1, with TRBD1 identical over 8 bases. V was clipped by 6 bases and J by 2 bases; unmatched bases: 5. The CDR3 spans 14 residues. The germline V gene encodes CDR1 MNHNY and CDR2 SVGAGI (reference sequence). CDR3 DNA: TGTGCCAGCAGGTCAGGGGGCTCAAACACTGAAGCTTTCTTT. Translated: CASRSGGSNTEAFF.

The V call is TRBV11-3, the J call TRBJ2-1; TRBD2 matches at 8 bases. The CDR3 covers 14 residues. Germline assignment: CDR1 SGHNT and CDR2 YENEEA. V was clipped by 5 bases and J by 8 bases; unmatched bases: 8. The CDR3 spells CASSQGLVTHEQFF. DNA for the CDR3: TGTGCCAGCAGCCAGGGACTAGTAACGCATGAGCAGTTCTTC.

This clone was counted once. This chain uses TRBV28 with TRBJ2-7; 9 bases map to TRBD1. The V gene's germline CDR1 is MDHEN and CDR2 SYDVKM. V shed 10 bases, J shed 5 bases, and the junction held 15 bases outside the gene matches. The CDR3 extends over 15 amino acids. The CDR3 region has the DNA TGTGCCATCAGCACGTCCGGGACAGGGAAAGACGAGCAGTACTTC. Its protein product is CAISTSGTGKDEQYF.

The chain combines TRBV27 with TRBJ1-5; TRBD1 aligns across 7 bases. The CDR3 is 15 amino acids. Trimming cost V 5 bases and J 2 bases; bases outside gene matches: 6. Germline loops: CDR1 MNHEY, CDR2 SMNVEV (reference sequence). This CDR3 reads CASSAGGDGNQPQHF. CDR3 coding DNA: TGTGCCAGCAGTGCAGGGGGAGATGGCAATCAGCCCCAGCATTTT.

V and J are TRBV27 and TRBJ1-6; TRBD1 aligns across 7 bases. Germline trimming cut 5 bases from V and 3 bases from J; bases unmatched to any gene: 13. This CDR3 is built from 18 residues. Germline V gene data show CDR1 as MNHEY and CDR2 as SMNVEV (reference sequence). The CDR3 nucleotides read TGTGCCAGCAGTCCCGACCGGACAGGCCTAAGCTATAATTCACCCCTCCACTTT. This codes for CASSPDRTGLSYNSPLHF.

This chain links TRBV19 with TRBJ2-7; no firm D call. CDR3 length equals 15 residues. Germline V gene lookup returns CDR1 LNHDA and CDR2 SQIVND (reference sequence). Trimming took 3 bases from V and 0 from J, leaving 12 bases between them. Here the CDR3 DNA reads TGTGCCAGTAGTATGGTCCAGTCCCCCTCCTACGAGCAGTACTTC. It translates to CASSMVQSPSYEQYF.

CDR3 region: CASSVTGGSGETQYF. CDR3 in DNA: TGTGCCAGCAGCGTAACAGGGGGCTCGGGGGAGACCCAGTACTTC. The chain employs TRBV5-6 and TRBJ2-5; 9 positions match TRBD1. The V and J ends lost 4 bases and 5 bases, in that order; junction bases with no gene match: 9. The CDR3 has 15 amino acids. Germline V CDR1 and CDR2: SGHDT, YYEEEE.

The chain carries TRBV4-2 and TRBJ2-1, with TRBD2 matching 8 bases. The germline gives CDR1 LGHNA, CDR2 YNFKEQ. The CDR3 covers 16 residues. The trim removed 3 bases at V and 7 bases at J, leaving 11 bases unmatched. The CDR3 nucleotides are TGTGCCAGCAGCCAGGAGCGGGAGATGGGAGGGAATGAGCAGTTCTTC. Its protein is CASSQEREMGGNEQFF.

This rearrangement joins TRBV7-2 to TRBJ2-3; tentatively, D is TRBD2 (5 bases). This CDR3 is built from 13 residues. Germline CDR1 and CDR2: SGHTA and FQGNSA. Deletions cut 3 bases from V and 1 base from J, with 5 bases between. CDR3 amino acids: CASSFSGTDTQYF. In DNA form, the CDR3 reads TGTGCCAGCAGCTTTAGCGGCACAGATACGCAGTATTTT.

V gene TRBV5-8 combines with J gene TRBJ2-1; TRBD2 is a possible D gene (6 bases). This CDR3 region has 15 residues. Germline lookup yields CDR1 SGHTS and CDR2 YDEGEE. Trimming cost V 0 bases and J 2 bases, with 9 bases left between them. CDR3 region: CASSLGVAAYNEQFF. The DNA of the CDR3 is TGTGCCAGCAGCTTGGGGGTAGCGGCCTACAATGAGCAGTTCTTC. Variable domain in full (rest from reference TRBV5-8 and TRBJ2-1): EAGVTQSPTHLIKTRGQQATLRCSPISGHTSVYWYQQALGLGLQFLLWYDEGEERNRGNFPPRFSGRQFPNYSSELNVNALELEDSALYLCASSLGVAAYNEQFFGPGTRLTVL.

Of note for this clone: Other nucleotide sequences in the sample specify the same CDR3. This sequence joins TRBV27 and TRBJ2-2, with 8 bases identical to TRBD2. The CDR3 runs to 15 residues. CDR1 MNHEY and CDR2 SMNVEV come from the germline V gene (reference sequence). V dropped 5 bases and J dropped 3; count of bases not matched to a gene: 5. CDR3 nucleotides: TGTGCCAGCAGTCTCCTAGCGGGCGACACCGGGGAGCTGTTTTTT. Amino acids: CASSLLAGDTGELFF.

This rearrangement joins TRBV12-3 or TRBV12-4 to TRBJ1-2, with a tentative D call TRBD1 (5 bases). V was cut by 5 bases and J by 8 bases, with 9 bases left in between. The CDR3 length is 11 residues. This chain's CDR3 is CASSQGYGYTF. Here the CDR3 DNA reads TGTGCCAGCAGTCAGGGATACGGCTACACCTTC.

The chain recombines TRBV6-5 with TRBJ2-2; 9 bases match TRBD1. The germline V gene has CDR1 MNHEY and CDR2 SVGAGI. J lost 6 bases, V lost 2 bases, and 7 bases had no gene match. The CDR3 loop spans 16 amino acids. CDR3 DNA: TGTGCCAGCAGTTACCCGCCGACAGGGGGGGCCGGGGAGCTGTTTTTT. The encoded protein is CASSYPPTGGAGELFF.

The chain is built from TRBV7-9 and TRBJ2-5; D is possibly TRBD2 (5 bases). The CDR3 is 16 residues long. Between the trimmed V and J ends, which lost 5 bases and 5 bases, there was a span of 21 bases. The germline V gene encodes CDR1 SEHNR and CDR2 FQNEAQ (reference sequence). CDR3: CASSLSPPGRGETQYF. CDR3 nucleotides: TGTGCCAGCAGCCTCTCTCCCCCCGGTCGCGGGGAGACCCAGTACTTC.

This clone was detected only once. This chain links TRBV6-1 with TRBJ2-1; TRBD2 matches 7 bases. V shed 1 base, J shed 4 bases, and the junction held 7 bases outside the gene matches. CDR1 is MNHNS and CDR2 is SASEGT in the germline V gene. The CDR3 is 16 amino acids. The CDR3 loop reads CASSEEGGAPYNEQFF. DNA for the CDR3: TGTGCCAGCAGTGAAGAGGGAGGGGCCCCATACAATGAGCAGTTCTTC.

This clone has only one observation. The chain links TRBV19 to TRBJ1-2, with D possibly TRBD1 on 6 matching bases. From germline, CDR1 is LNHDA and CDR2 SQIVND (reference sequence). The ends were cut back, 7 bases at V and 0 bases at J, with 18 bases in the middle. The CDR3 spans 16 residues. Here the CDR3 DNA reads TGTGCCAGTAAGGCGGCTCAGGGGATCCCTAACTATGGCTACACCTTC. Translation gives CASKAAQGIPNYGYTF.